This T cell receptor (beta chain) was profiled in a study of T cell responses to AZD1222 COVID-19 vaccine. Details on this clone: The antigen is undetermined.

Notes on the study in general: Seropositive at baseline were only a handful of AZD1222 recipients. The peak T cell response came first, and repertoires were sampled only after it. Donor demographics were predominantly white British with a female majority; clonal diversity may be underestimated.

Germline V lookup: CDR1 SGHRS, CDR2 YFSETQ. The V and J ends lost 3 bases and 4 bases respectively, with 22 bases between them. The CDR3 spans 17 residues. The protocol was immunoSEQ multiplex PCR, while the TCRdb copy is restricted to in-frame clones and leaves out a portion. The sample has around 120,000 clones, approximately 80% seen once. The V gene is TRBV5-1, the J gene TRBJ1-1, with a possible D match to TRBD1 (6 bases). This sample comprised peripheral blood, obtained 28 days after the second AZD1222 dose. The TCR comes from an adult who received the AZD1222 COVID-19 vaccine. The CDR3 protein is CASSSGQVGGGTTEAFF. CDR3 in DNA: TGCGCCAGCAGCTCGGGGCAGGTTGGTGGGGGCACCACTGAAGCTTTCTTT.